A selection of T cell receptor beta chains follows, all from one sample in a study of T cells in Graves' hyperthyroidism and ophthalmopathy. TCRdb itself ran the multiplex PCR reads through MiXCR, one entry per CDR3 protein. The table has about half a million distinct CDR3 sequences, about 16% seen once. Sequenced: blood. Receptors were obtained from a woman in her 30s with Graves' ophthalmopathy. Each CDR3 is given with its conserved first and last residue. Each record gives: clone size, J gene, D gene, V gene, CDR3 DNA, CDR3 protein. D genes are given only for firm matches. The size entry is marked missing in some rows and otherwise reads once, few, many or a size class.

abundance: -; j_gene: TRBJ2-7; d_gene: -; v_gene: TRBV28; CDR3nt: TGTGCCAGCAGGCCCCCGGGACCCTACGAGCAGTACTTC; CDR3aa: CASRPPGPYEQYF
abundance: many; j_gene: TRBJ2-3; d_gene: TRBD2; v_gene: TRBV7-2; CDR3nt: TGTGCCAGCAGCTTAAATCTTGCGGGAGCGGCAGATACGCAGTATTTT; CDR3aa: CASSLNLAGAADTQYF
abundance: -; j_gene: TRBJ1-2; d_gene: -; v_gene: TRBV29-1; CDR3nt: TGCAGCGTTGGAGGGGCCAACTATGGCTACACCTTC; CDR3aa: CSVGGANYGYTF
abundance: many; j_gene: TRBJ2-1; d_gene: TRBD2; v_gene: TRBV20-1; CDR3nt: TGCAGTGCTAGACCTCGGAGCGGGAGAATGCAGTTCTTC; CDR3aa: CSARPRSGRMQFF
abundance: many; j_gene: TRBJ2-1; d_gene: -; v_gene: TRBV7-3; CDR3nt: TGTGCCAGCAGCCTAGGCAGGCCAAGAAACAATGAGCAGTTCTTC; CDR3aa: CASSLGRPRNNEQFF
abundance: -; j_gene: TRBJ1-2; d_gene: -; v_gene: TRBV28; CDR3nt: TGTGCCAGCAGTTTTGCCAACTCCTATGGCTACACCTTC; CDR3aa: CASSFANSYGYTF
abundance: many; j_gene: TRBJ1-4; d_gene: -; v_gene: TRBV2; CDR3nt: TGTGCCAGCAGTGACAAAACAGGTGGTGAAAAACTGTTTTTT; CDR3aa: CASSDKTGGEKLFF
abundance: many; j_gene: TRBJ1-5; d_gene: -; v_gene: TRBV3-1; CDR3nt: TGTGCCAGCAGCAAAGGGGCAGGCAATCAGCCCCAGCATTTT; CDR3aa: CASSKGAGNQPQHF
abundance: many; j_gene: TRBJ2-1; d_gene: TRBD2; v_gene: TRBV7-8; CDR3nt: TGTGCCAGCAGCTTAGGGGCTAGCGGCCAAGGGGTCAATGAGCAGTTCTTC; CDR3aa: CASSLGASGQGVNEQFF
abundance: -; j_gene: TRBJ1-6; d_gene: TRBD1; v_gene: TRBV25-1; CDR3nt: TGTGCCAGCAGTGGAGGACGTAACAGGGGGCTGCTCTATAATTCACCCCTCCACTTT; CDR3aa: CASSGGRNRGLLYNSPLHF
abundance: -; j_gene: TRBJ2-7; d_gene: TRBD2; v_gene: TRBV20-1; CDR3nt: TGCAGTGCTAGGGCCAGCGGGGGGTGGGAGGAGCAGTACTTC; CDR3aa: CSARASGGWEEQYF
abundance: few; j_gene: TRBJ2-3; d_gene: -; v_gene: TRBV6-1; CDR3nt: TGTGCCAGTCAACCCAGGGCAAGCACAGATACGCAGTATTTT; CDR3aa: CASQPRASTDTQYF
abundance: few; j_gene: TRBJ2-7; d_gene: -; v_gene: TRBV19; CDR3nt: TGTGCCAGTAGTACCGTCTCAGGGGACGGCAACGAGCAGTACTTC; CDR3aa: CASSTVSGDGNEQYF
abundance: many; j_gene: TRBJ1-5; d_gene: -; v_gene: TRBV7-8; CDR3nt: TGTGCCAGCAGCTTATCCCAGCAGGGACCTCGCCAGCCCCAGCATTTT; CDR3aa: CASSLSQQGPRQPQHF
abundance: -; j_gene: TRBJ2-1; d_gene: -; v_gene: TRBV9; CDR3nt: TGTGCCAGCAGCCCCGGACTATCTGCCCTCGAGTTCTTC; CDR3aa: CASSPGLSALEFF
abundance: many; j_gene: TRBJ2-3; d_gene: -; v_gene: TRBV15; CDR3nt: TGTGCCACCAGCAGCTACAATACTAGTATGGGGGCCGATACGCAGTATTTT; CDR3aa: CATSSYNTSMGADTQYF
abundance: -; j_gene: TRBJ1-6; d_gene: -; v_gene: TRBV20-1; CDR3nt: TGCAGTGCTAGGCCTGGGACCGGGGGAGGTCATTCACCCCTCCACTTT; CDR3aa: CSARPGTGGGHSPLHF
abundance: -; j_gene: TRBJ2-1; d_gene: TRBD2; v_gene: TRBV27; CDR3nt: TGTGCCAGCAGTTATGCTAGCGGGAGGGGGTACAATGAGCAGTTCTTC; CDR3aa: CASSYASGRGYNEQFF
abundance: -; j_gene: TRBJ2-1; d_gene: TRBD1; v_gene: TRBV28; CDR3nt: TGTGCCAGCAGGGCCCAAGGGACAGGGGCAAACAATGAGCAGTTCTTC; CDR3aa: CASRAQGTGANNEQFF
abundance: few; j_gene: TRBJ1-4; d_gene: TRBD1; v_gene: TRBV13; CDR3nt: TGTGCCAGCAGTCCCCGGGACAGACATAATGAAAAACTGTTTTTT; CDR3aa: CASSPRDRHNEKLFF
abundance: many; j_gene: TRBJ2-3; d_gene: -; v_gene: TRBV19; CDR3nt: TGTGCCAGTAGTATGAGGGCAAGGAATACGCAGTATTTT; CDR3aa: CASSMRARNTQYF
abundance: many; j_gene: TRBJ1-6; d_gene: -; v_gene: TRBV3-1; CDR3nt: TGTGCCAGCAGCCAAGGGCGGAATTCACCCCTCCACTTT; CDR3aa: CASSQGRNSPLHF
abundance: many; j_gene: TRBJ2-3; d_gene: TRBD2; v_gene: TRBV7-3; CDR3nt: TGTGCCAGCAGCCCCGACAGATACTCTAGCGGGACCAGCACAGATACGCAGTATTTT; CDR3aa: CASSPDRYSSGTSTDTQYF
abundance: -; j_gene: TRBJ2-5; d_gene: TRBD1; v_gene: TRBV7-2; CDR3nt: TGTGCCAGCAGCCTCGACAGGGGGATACAAGAGACCCAGTACTTC; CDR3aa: CASSLDRGIQETQYF
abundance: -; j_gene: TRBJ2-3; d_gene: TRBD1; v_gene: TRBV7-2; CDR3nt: TGTGCCAGCAGCTCGGACAGGAATACGCAGTATTTT; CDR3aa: CASSSDRNTQYF
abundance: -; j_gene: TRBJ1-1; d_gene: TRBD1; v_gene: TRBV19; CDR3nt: TGTGCCACCTGGACAGGGGGTGGTATGAACACTGAAGCTTTCTTT; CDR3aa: CATWTGGGMNTEAFF
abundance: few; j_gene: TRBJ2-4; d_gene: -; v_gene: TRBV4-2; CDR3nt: TGTGCCAGCAGCCAAAGGGCAGGGGGGGAAAACATTCAGTACTTC; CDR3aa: CASSQRAGGENIQYF
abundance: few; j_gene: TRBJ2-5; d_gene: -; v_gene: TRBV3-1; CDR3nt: TGTGCCAGCAGCCTAGGGACGCGCGAAGAGACCCAGTACTTC; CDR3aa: CASSLGTREETQYF
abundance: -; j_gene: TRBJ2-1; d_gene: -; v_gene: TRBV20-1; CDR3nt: TGCAGTGCTAGAGAAGGAGACTCACACAATGAGCAGTTCTTC; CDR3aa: CSAREGDSHNEQFF
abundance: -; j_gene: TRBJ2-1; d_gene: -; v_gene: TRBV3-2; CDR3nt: TGTGCCAGCAGCCAAGGATTCTGGGCCAGAACTGACAATGAGCAGTTCTTC; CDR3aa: CASSQGFWARTDNEQFF
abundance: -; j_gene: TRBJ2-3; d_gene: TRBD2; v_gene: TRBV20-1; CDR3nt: TGCAGTGCGAAAAGAACTAGCGGCACAACAGATACGCAGTATTTT; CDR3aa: CSAKRTSGTTDTQYF
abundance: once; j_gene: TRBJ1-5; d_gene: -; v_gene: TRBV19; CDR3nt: TGTGCCAGTAGTATAAGGGGCAGGGTCTGGAGCAATCAGCCCCAGCATTTT; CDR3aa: CASSIRGRVWSNQPQHF
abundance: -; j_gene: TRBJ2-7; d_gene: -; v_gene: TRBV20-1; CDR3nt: TGCAGTGCAAAGAACCGAGGGTTTGAGCAGTACTTC; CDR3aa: CSAKNRGFEQYF
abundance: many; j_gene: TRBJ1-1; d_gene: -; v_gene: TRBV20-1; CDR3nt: TGCAGTGCTAGTCTAGGGGAGGGGGTTAGGTACACTGAAGCTTTCTTT; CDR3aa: CSASLGEGVRYTEAFF
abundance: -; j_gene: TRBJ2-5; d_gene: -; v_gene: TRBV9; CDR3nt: TGTGCCAGCAGCGTAGATGAGGGCTATGAGACCCAGTACTTC; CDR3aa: CASSVDEGYETQYF
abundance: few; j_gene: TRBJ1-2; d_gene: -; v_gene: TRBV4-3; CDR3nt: TGCGCCAGCAGCCAAGACATGGGGATGAGGAACTATGGCTACACCTTC; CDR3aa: CASSQDMGMRNYGYTF
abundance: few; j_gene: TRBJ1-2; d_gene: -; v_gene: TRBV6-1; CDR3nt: TGTGCCAGCAGGCGGGACGGCGACTATGGCTACACCTTC; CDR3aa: CASRRDGDYGYTF
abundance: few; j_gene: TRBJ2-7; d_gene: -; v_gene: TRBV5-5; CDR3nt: TGTGCCAGCAGGTCAAGGGATCCCTACGAGCAGTACTTC; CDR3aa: CASRSRDPYEQYF
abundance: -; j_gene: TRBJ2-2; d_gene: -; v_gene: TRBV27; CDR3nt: TGTGCCAGCAGTTTGTGGCCCGGGGAGCTGTTTTTT; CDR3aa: CASSLWPGELFF
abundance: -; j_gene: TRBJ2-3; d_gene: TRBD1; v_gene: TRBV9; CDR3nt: TGTGCCAGCAGTGAAGTCGGCAGGGGGTTTTTCGGTGCGGATACGCAGTATTTT; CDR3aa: CASSEVGRGFFGADTQYF
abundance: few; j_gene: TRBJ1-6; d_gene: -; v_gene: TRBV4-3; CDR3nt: TGCGCCAGCAGCCCAACCTCCAGGGGAATGAATTCACCCCTCCACTTT; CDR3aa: CASSPTSRGMNSPLHF
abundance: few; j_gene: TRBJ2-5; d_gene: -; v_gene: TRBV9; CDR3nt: TGTGCCAGCAGCGTAGATGGGACATCACAAGAGACCCAGTACTTC; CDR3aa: CASSVDGTSQETQYF
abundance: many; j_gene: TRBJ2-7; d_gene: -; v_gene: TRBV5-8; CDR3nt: TGTGCCAGCAGCTTGGTGGCGGGAACGAACGAGCAGTACTTC; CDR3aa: CASSLVAGTNEQYF
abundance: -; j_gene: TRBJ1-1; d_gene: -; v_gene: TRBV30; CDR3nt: TGTGCCTGGAGTTTAGCGTTTGAAGCTTTCTTT; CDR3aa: CAWSLAFEAFF
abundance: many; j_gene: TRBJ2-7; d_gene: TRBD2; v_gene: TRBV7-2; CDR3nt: TGTGCCAGCAGCTTAGGGGCTAGCGGTAGTTCCTACGAGCAGTACTTC; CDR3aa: CASSLGASGSSYEQYF
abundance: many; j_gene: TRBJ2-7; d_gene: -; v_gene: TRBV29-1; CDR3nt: TGCAGCGTTGAAACAGGGACCGAGCAGTACTTC; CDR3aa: CSVETGTEQYF
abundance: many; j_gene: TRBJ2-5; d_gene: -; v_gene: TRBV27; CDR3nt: TGTGCCAGCAGAAAAGGGGGGCGAGAGACCCAGTACTTC; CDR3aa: CASRKGGRETQYF
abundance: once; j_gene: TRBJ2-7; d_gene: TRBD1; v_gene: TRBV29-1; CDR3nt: TGCAGCTATTCCGGGACAGGGTTCTACGAGCAGTACTTC; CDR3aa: CSYSGTGFYEQYF
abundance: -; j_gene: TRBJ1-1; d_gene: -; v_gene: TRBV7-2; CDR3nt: TGTGCCAGCAGCTCCCCCCGGGGCAGGGATGAAGCTTTCTTT; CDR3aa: CASSSPRGRDEAFF
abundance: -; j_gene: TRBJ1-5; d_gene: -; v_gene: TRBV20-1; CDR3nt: TGCAGTGCTAGAGATGACCCAGGGGAGCCCCAGCATTTT; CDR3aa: CSARDDPGEPQHF
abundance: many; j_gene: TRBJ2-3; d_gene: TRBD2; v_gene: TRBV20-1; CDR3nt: TGCAGTGCTAGAGATGGTAGCGGGAGAACAGATACGCAGTATTTT; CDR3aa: CSARDGSGRTDTQYF
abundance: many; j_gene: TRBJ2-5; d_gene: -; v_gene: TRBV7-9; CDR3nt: TGTGCCAGCAGCTTAGGACTCGCCCCCCAAGAGACCCAGTACTTC; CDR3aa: CASSLGLAPQETQYF